This is a list of T cell receptor beta chains from one sample in a study of blood T cell repertoires in COVID-19. Sequencing was performed with immunoSEQ multiplex PCR; in TCRdb, only in-frame clones are kept and a portion is missing. The top ten clones hold about 4.5% of a sample with about 200,000 clones, 88% of them seen once. Sequenced: peripheral blood. These receptors were obtained from a human donor in a cohort sampled during active COVID-19. CDR3s leave out the opening cysteine and the closing phenylalanine or tryptophan. D genes are given only for firm matches.

CDR3aa,j_gene,d_gene,v_gene
ASRGTGERQTQY,TRBJ2-5,-,TRBV25-1
ASSGQGREKLF,TRBJ1-4,TRBD1,TRBV5-1
ASSFGTANTEAF,TRBJ1-1,TRBD1,TRBV9
ASLLAGIISYEQY,TRBJ2-7,TRBD2,TRBV2
ASSVGTGYSYGYT,TRBJ1-2,-,TRBV9
ASSDRLAGRDTQY,TRBJ2-3,TRBD2,TRBV10-1
ASSSGQERIQY,TRBJ2-4,TRBD1,TRBV28
ASSPGGANVLT,TRBJ2-6,-,TRBV5-8
ASRRELSTDTQY,TRBJ2-3,-,TRBV5-1
ASSFGAGVSSYNEQF,TRBJ2-1,TRBD2,TRBV11-2
ASSLEDNSGNTIY,TRBJ1-3,-,TRBV7-9
AWSALAGGFSGELF,TRBJ2-2,TRBD2,TRBV30
ASSVIAGGQGEQF,TRBJ2-1,TRBD2,TRBV9
ASSSRTSGSTDTQY,TRBJ2-3,TRBD2,TRBV4-3
ASSPDPGGGTVYEQY,TRBJ2-7,TRBD2,TRBV6-6
ASSKRKRDCPGELF,TRBJ2-2,-,TRBV21-1
ASRVDSPNSPLH,TRBJ1-6,-,TRBV27
ATSRTGSHEQY,TRBJ2-7,-,TRBV15
ASSRTLPYGYT,TRBJ1-2,-,TRBV7-9
ASSGDRDTEAF,TRBJ1-1,TRBD1,TRBV5-6
ASSQDGGRIGGGSEAF,TRBJ1-1,-,TRBV4-2
ASKLSGGSYEQY,TRBJ2-7,-,TRBV28
ASRLRTSGRTNTGELF,TRBJ2-2,TRBD2,TRBV28
ASSFFGQVDGELF,TRBJ2-2,-,TRBV6-2/TRBV6-3
AIRLAGASTDTQY,TRBJ2-3,TRBD2,TRBV10-3
ASSLSPGGLYNEQF,TRBJ2-1,TRBD2,TRBV27
ASRMTGGLPNQPQH,TRBJ1-5,TRBD1,TRBV2
ASSYSGQGVDEQF,TRBJ2-1,TRBD1,TRBV6-2/TRBV6-3
ASSLEGADTEAF,TRBJ1-1,TRBD1,TRBV5-1
ASRLVTGGNNEQF,TRBJ2-1,TRBD2,TRBV7-2
ASKASVTFGGTQY,TRBJ2-5,-,TRBV6-5
AISERSSGRRETQY,TRBJ2-5,-,TRBV10-3
AISEGGGDTEAF,TRBJ1-1,-,TRBV10-3
AIRRPQGEGYT,TRBJ1-2,TRBD1,TRBV10-3
ASSEGGLAETQY,TRBJ2-5,-,TRBV9
ASRTGGSSTEAF,TRBJ1-1,TRBD1,TRBV6-5
ASSQVGQGANYEQY,TRBJ2-7,TRBD1,TRBV3-1/TRBV3-2
ASSFRTSGMRTDTQY,TRBJ2-3,TRBD2,TRBV28
ASSPGTSGIYEQY,TRBJ2-7,TRBD2,TRBV18
SVERQGNTEAF,TRBJ1-1,-,TRBV29-1
ASTKGQPYGYT,TRBJ1-2,TRBD1,TRBV2
ATSRGGERSTDTQY,TRBJ2-3,TRBD2,TRBV15
ASSADGQSYNEQF,TRBJ2-1,-,TRBV9
ASSRGRRPNSPLH,TRBJ1-6,-,TRBV7-8
ASSSLPTSGSETQY,TRBJ2-5,TRBD2,TRBV5-1
ASSQVGTGMSSGNTIY,TRBJ1-3,-,TRBV4-3
ASGEGQNYGYT,TRBJ1-2,-,TRBV10-2
ASSLERTRREKLF,TRBJ1-4,-,TRBV7-9
AISGSAGQPQH,TRBJ1-5,-,TRBV10-3
ASSKAGPSYNEQF,TRBJ2-1,TRBD2,TRBV25-1
ASSPQPLLAKNIQY,TRBJ2-4,-,TRBV13
ASSGADSYEQY,TRBJ2-7,-,TRBV10-1
ASSYGQSTAGYT,TRBJ1-2,-,TRBV3-1/TRBV3-2
ASSLVKNTEAF,TRBJ1-1,-,TRBV7-8